This T cell receptor beta chain was identified during a study of T cell repertoires in cytomegalovirus infection. MiXCR, applied by TCRdb to the reads, yields one record per CDR3 protein. The sample lists 300,000 to 400,000 distinct CDR3 sequences; about 25% were seen once. Germline assignment: CDR1 SGHTA and CDR2 FQGNSA. This CDR3 has 15 amino acids. With V trimmed by 5 bases and J by 13 bases, 16 bases remained unmatched. This clonotype was detected a few times. The antigen remains undetermined. Sample: cultured PBMCs, taken from culture after CMV antigen stimulation. The receptor's source is a human donor in good health (CMV status not recorded). Some clones in this sample may be carry-over from other donors' samples. V and J are TRBV7-2 and TRBJ2-1, with TRBD2 matching 8 bases. The CDR3, as DNA: TGTGCCAGCAGCGACGGGACTAGAGTCGAGTTTGGACAGTTCTTC. The encoded protein is CASSDGTRVEFGQFF.